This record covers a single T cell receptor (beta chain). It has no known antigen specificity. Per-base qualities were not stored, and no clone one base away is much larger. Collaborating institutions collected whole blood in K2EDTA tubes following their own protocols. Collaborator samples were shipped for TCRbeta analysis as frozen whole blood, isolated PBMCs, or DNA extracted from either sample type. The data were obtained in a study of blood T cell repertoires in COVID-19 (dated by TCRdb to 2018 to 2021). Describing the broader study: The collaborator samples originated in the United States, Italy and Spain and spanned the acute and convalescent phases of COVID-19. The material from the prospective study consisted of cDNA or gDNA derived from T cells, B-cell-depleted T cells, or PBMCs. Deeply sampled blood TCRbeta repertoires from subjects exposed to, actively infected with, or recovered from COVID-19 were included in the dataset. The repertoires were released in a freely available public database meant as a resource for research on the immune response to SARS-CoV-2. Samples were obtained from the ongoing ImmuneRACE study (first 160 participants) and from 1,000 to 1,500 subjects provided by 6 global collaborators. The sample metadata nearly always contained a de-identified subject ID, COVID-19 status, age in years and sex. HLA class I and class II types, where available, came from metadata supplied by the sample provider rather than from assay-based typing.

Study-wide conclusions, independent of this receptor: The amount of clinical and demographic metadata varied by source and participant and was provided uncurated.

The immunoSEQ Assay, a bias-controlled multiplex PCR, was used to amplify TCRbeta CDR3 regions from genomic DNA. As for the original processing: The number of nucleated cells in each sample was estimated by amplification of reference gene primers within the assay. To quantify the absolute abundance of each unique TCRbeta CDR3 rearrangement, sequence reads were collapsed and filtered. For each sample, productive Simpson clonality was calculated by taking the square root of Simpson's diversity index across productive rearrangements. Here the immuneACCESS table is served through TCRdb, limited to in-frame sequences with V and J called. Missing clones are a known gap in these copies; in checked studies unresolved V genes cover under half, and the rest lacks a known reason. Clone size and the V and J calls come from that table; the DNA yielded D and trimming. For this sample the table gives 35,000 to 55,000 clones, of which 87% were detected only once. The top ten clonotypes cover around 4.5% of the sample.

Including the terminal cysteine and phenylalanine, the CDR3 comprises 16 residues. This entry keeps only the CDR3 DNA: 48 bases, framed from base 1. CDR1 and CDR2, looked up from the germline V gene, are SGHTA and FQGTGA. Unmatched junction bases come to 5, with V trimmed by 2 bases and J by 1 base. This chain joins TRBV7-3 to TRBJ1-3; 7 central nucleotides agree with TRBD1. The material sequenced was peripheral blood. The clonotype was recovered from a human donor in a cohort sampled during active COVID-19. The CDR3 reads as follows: CASSLGGGRSGNTIYF. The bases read TGTGCCAGCAGCTTAGGAGGGGGCAGGTCTGGAAACACCATATATTTT.